Included here is one T cell receptor beta chain sequence, with context. Its antigen is unknown. TCRdb keeps only in-frame clones here, not all; method: immunoSEQ multiplex PCR. Of roughly 58,000 clones listed, around 85% are singletons. The data derive from a study of T cell responses to AZD1222 COVID-19 vaccine. The study's findings and limits: Receipt of two AZD1222 doses was followed by a rise in Spike-specific TCR breadth and depth. The study sampled repertoires only after the peak T cell response. The study found vaccine-associated CD4 TCRs spanning spike, dominant at 160-218 and 743-854. Just six people given AZD1222 tested seropositive at baseline.

Trimming cost V 3 bases and J 0 bases; bases outside gene matches: 5. Per the germline V gene, CDR1 is GTSNPN and CDR2 is SVGIG (reference sequence). The CDR3 consists of 17 residues. The sequence derives from an adult in good health. The chain couples TRBV30 to TRBJ2-1, with 13 bases identical to TRBD2. The sequences come from peripheral blood, collected on day 0 of MenACWY control vaccination. Here the CDR3 DNA reads TGTGCCTGGAGGCGACTAGCGGGAGGCTCCTCCTACAATGAGCAGTTCTTC. Its protein is CAWRRLAGGSSYNEQFF. Using reference TRBV30 and TRBJ2-1 for the parts outside the CDR3, the full variable domain is SQTIHQWPATLVQPVGSPLSLECTVEGTSNPNLYWYRQAAGRGLQLLFYSVGIGQISSEVPQNLSASRPQDRQFILSSKKLLLSDSGFYLCAWRRLAGGSSYNEQFFGPGTRLTVL.